This TCR beta chain was sequenced during a study of blood T cell repertoires in COVID-19. Clones were read by immunoSEQ multiplex PCR, and TCRdb kept only the in-frame ones, dropping some. The sample comprises around 100,000 clones, roughly 88% of which are singletons, and around 10% rests with the top ten. The germline V gene has CDR1 SQVTM and CDR2 ANQGSEA. Trimming cost V 3 bases and J 2 bases; bases outside gene matches: 4. The CDR3 covers 14 residues. The chain links TRBV29-1 to TRBJ1-2, with TRBD1 matching over 9 bases. The clonotype originates from a man older than 75 with acute or convalescent COVID-19. Sequencing was carried out using peripheral blood. The CDR3 sequence: CSVEGTGGNYGYTF. The CDR3 DNA is TGCAGCGTTGAGGGCACAGGGGGCAACTATGGCTACACCTTC. The full variable domain, its missing parts supplied by reference TRBV29-1 and TRBJ1-2, is SAVISQKPSRDICQRGTSLTIQCQVDSQVTMMFWYRQQPGQSLTLIATANQGSEATYESGFVIDKFPISRPNLTFSTLTVSNMSPEDSSIYLCSVEGTGGNYGYTFGSGTRLTVV.